The clone carrying this T cell receptor beta chain was detected a few times. What it binds is unknown. This likely reflects a read error, since a far larger clone is one base away. The CDR3 sequence is 12 residues long. Per the germline V gene, CDR1 is SNHLY and CDR2 is FYNNEI. Time point: newly diagnosed GD, antithyroid drugs for less than 3 months. Preparation of the TCR library used RNA extracted from PBMCs. Staff took 7.5 to 9.5 milliliters of peripheral blood and put it into EDTA tubes. The data are from a study of regulatory T cells in long-lasting Graves disease. Whole-study findings and limits: Peripheral blood, not thyroid tissue, was the sole material studied.

To make TCR beta libraries, researchers used iRepertoire HTBI primers and Arm-PCR of CDR3 regions. Using its own MiXCR run on the multiplex PCR reads, TCRdb lists one record per CDR3 protein. In the table there are about 320,000 distinct CDR3 sequences, 15% to 20% of which are singletons. This TCR derives from a female donor with Graves disease. This rearrangement joins TRBV2 to TRBJ2-1; D not certain. The assigned J gene may be wrong: the sequence end matches TRBJ2-5 better. The starting material was peripheral blood mononuclear cells (PBMCs), obtained at new diagnosis, from a patient treated with antithyroid drugs. CDR3 coding DNA: TGTGCCGGCAGTGAAGGCCAAGAGACCCAGTACTTC. Its protein product is CAGSEGQETQYF.